These T cell receptor beta chains were read from a single sample in a study of blood T cell repertoires in COVID-19. Sequencing used immunoSEQ multiplex PCR; TCRdb keeps in-frame clones, though not all of them. The sample consists of 70,000 or so clones, roughly 90% of them appearing once. What was sequenced was peripheral blood. All receptors come from a man aged 55 to 70 with acute or convalescent COVID-19. Each CDR3 is given with its conserved first and last residue. A D gene is named only where the DNA matches it firmly. Clone size is given for some rows only: seen once, a few or many times, or a class if the clone is expanded.

clone_size	d_call	v_call	j_call	cdr3_nt	cdr3_aa
-	-	TRBV7-8	TRBJ2-7	TGTGCCAGCAGCTTAAGTGGCGGTTCCTACGAGCAGTACTTC	CASSLSGGSYEQYF
-	-	TRBV18	TRBJ2-5	TGTGCCAGCTCACCATTGGGGATAGGGGAAGAGACCCAGTACTTC	CASSPLGIGEETQYF
few	TRBD1	TRBV5-8	TRBJ2-2	TGTGCCAGCAGCTTGGGACAGGGGGTAGGGGAGCTGTTTTTT	CASSLGQGVGELFF
once	-	TRBV5-6	TRBJ2-1	TGTGCCAGCAGCTTGGGTGCACGGCGGGAACCTAATGAGCAGTTCTTC	CASSLGARREPNEQFF
-	TRBD1	TRBV19	TRBJ1-1	TGTGCCAGTAGTAGGCGGGACAGGGACACTGAAGCTTTCTTT	CASSRRDRDTEAFF
-	TRBD2	TRBV27	TRBJ2-2	TGTGCCAGCAGTTTTTCCGGACTAGCGGGGGTGAACACCGGGGAGCTGTTTTTT	CASSFSGLAGVNTGELFF
-	TRBD1	TRBV28	TRBJ2-2	TGTGCCAGCAGTTTGGGCAGGGGGCCCACCGGGGAGCTGTTTTTT	CASSLGRGPTGELFF
-	TRBD1	TRBV19	TRBJ1-4	TGTGCCAGTAGTTCGGGACAGGGGATTACTAATGAAAAACTGTTTTTT	CASSSGQGITNEKLFF
once	TRBD1	TRBV27	TRBJ2-1	TGTGCCAGCAGCAATAGGGGGCCTGGCAATGAGCAGTTCTTC	CASSNRGPGNEQFF
-	TRBD1	TRBV20-1	TRBJ1-1	TGCAGTGCTAGTACCGGGACAGTGGGCACTGAAGCTTTCTTT	CSASTGTVGTEAFF
-	TRBD1	TRBV6-5	TRBJ1-2	TGTGCCAGCAGTCATAAACAGGGGGTCTATGGCTACACCTTC	CASSHKQGVYGYTF
-	-	TRBV5-1	TRBJ2-1	TGCGCCAGCAGCTTGTTCGGGGTCGGCGATGAGCAGTTCTTC	CASSLFGVGDEQFF
-	-	TRBV18	TRBJ2-3	TGTGCCAGCTCACCTCCCGTAGGGAGTGACCCAGATACGCAGTATTTT	CASSPPVGSDPDTQYF
-	-	TRBV24-1	TRBJ2-7	TGTGCCACCAGTAGGGGAAAAAGCTCCTACGAGCAGTACTTC	CATSRGKSSYEQYF
few	-	TRBV9	TRBJ2-7	TGTGCCAGCAGCCTGAGACTCCAGGGCTCCGAGCAGTACTTC	CASSLRLQGSEQYF
-	TRBD2	TRBV11-2	TRBJ2-3	TGTGCCAGCAGCGAAATTAGCGGGAGCTCAGATACGCAGTATTTT	CASSEISGSSDTQYF
-	TRBD1	TRBV9	TRBJ1-6	TGTGCCAGCAGCCCCGGGGACAGAAGTAATTCACCCCTCCACTTT	CASSPGDRSNSPLHF
-	TRBD1	TRBV12-3/TRBV12-4	TRBJ1-3	TGTGCCATTCACAGGGGTTCTGGAAACACCATATATTTT	CAIHRGSGNTIYF
-	-	TRBV7-6	TRBJ1-6	TGTGCCAGCAGCTTCCGGGACTCCTATAATTCACCCCTCCACTTT	CASSFRDSYNSPLHF